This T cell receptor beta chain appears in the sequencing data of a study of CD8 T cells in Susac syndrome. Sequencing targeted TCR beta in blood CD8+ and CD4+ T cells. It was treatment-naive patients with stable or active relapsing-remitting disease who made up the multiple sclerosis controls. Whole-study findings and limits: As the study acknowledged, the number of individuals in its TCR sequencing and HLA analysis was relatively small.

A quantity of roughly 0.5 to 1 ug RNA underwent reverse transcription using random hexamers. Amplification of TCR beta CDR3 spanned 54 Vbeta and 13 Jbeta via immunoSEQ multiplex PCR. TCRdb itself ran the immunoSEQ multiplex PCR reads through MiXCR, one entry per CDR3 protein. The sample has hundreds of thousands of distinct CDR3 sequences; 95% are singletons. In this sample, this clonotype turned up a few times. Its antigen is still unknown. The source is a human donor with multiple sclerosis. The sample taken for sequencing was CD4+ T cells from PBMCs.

CDR3 bases: TGTGCCAGCAGTGACCCCGGGACAGGGAACTATGGCTACACCTTC. It yields the protein CASSDPGTGNYGYTF. The chain uses TRBV12-3 or TRBV12-4 and TRBJ1-2, with 9 bases matching TRBD1. V lost 5 bases, J lost 2 bases, and 6 bases stayed unmatched. The CDR3 is 15 residues long.